Below are 10 T cell receptor beta chains sequenced from a single sample in a study of T-cell memory formation after mild COVID-19. TCRdb analysed the 5' RACE reads with MiXCR anew, one entry per CDR3 protein. The data hold about 410,000 distinct CDR3 sequences, with approximately 19% observed a single time. The material sequenced was PBMCs or a T cell subset sorted from them (not recorded which). These receptors came from a man aged 18 to 30 who had mild COVID-19 (a few samples of this study predate the infection). Cell type and time point are not known.

The J gene is TRBJ2-3, the V gene TRBV2; 8 nucleotides align to TRBD1. The V segment lost 8 bases and the J segment 5 bases; nucleotides outside the gene matches: 9. Germline V gene data show CDR1 as SNHLY and CDR2 as FYNNEI. CDR3 length equals 14 residues. The CDR3 loop reads CASLGQGVGDTQYF. The CDR3 bases are TGTGCCAGCCTTGGACAGGGAGTGGGAGATACGCAGTATTTT.

The CDR3 sequence is CSGGGENTEAFF. Written as DNA, the CDR3 is TGCAGCGGTGGGGGGGAGAACACTGAAGCTTTCTTT. The genes are TRBV29-1 and TRBJ1-1; D might be TRBD1 (5 bases). The CDR3 is made up of 12 amino acids. Germline V gene sequence: CDR1 SQVTM, CDR2 ANQGSEA. V lost 7 bases and J 1 base, leaving 10 bases between the germline ends.

This clonotype was detected many times. The chain joins TRBV7-2 to TRBJ1-1; D remains unclear. Looked up from germline, CDR1 is SGHTA and CDR2 is FQGNSA. This CDR3 comprises 13 residues. V lost 3 bases and J 0 bases, leaving 5 bases between the germline ends. CDR3: CASSFQVNTEAFF. The DNA of the CDR3 is TGTGCCAGCAGCTTTCAGGTGAACACTGAAGCTTTCTTT.

The chain carries TRBV28 and TRBJ2-1; 10 nucleotides agree with TRBD2. Germline V gives CDR1 MDHEN, CDR2 SYDVKM. With 4 bases clipped from V and 6 bases from J, the junction kept 3 bases outside the gene matches. This CDR3 has 14 residues. The CDR3 reads CASSSLAGINEQFF. CDR3 in DNA: TGTGCCAGCAGTTCACTAGCGGGGATCAATGAGCAGTTCTTC. The full variable domain, with the rest looked up from reference TRBV28 and TRBJ2-1, is DVKVTQSSRYLVKRTGEKVFLECVQDMDHENMFWYRQDPGLGLRLIYFSYDVKMKEKGDIPEGYSVSREKKERFSLILESASTNQTSMYLCASSSLAGINEQFFGPGTRLTVL.

The chain joins TRBV5-4 to TRBJ1-2, with no clear D. Trimming shortened V by 1 base and J by 0 bases, and 7 bases separated the two germline ends. The CDR3 sequence is 14 residues long. Per germline, CDR1 SGHNT and CDR2 YYREEE (reference sequence). The CDR3 protein is CASSLSRANYGYTF. As DNA, the CDR3 is TGTGCCAGCAGCTTGAGCCGAGCTAACTATGGCTACACCTTC.

This clonotype was counted between two and nine times. The rearrangement uses TRBV6-1 and TRBJ1-4, with D perhaps TRBD1 (6 bases). Looked up from germline, CDR1 is MNHNS and CDR2 is SASEGT. Between the trimmed V and J ends, which lost 6 bases and 0 bases, there was a span of 14 bases. The CDR3 runs 16 residues. CDR3: CASRNREGATNEKLFF. The CDR3 DNA sequence: TGTGCCAGCAGAAACAGGGAAGGGGCAACTAATGAAAAACTGTTTTTT.

This rearrangement joins TRBV19 to TRBJ2-7; possible D gene TRBD1, 6 bases. The CDR3 runs to 12 residues. Germline lookup yields CDR1 LNHDA and CDR2 SQIVND (reference sequence). Trimming stripped 4 bases from V and 4 bases from J, with 8 bases between. The DNA of the CDR3 is TGTGCCAGTAGTAGGACAGAGTACGAGCAGTACTTC. Its translation: CASSRTEYEQYF.

This clonotype turned up a few times. The chain carries TRBV4-3 and TRBJ2-2; 8 nucleotides align to TRBD1. The CDR3 sequence is 16 residues long. Germline assignment: CDR1 LGHNA and CDR2 YSLEER. Losses at the gene ends were 0 bases for V and 6 bases for J; bases not matched to a gene: 6. CDR3 region: CASSQDMTGVPGELFF. The CDR3 nucleotides read TGCGCCAGCAGCCAAGATATGACAGGGGTCCCCGGGGAGCTGTTTTTT.

The chain carries TRBV7-2 and TRBJ1-1; D ambiguous. CDR3 size: 12 residues. The V end lost 3 bases, the J end lost 4 bases, and 6 bases lay between the germline ends. The germline V gene has CDR1 SGHTA and CDR2 FQGNSA. This chain's CDR3 is CASSLDTTEAFF. CDR3 DNA: TGTGCCAGCAGCTTGGATACCACTGAAGCTTTCTTT.

V is TRBV7-8 and J is TRBJ1-5, with D uncertain. CDR1 SGHVS and CDR2 FQNEAQ come from the germline V gene. Between the trimmed V and J ends, which lost 7 bases and 7 bases, there was a span of 14 bases. CDR3 length: 13 residues. CDR3 loop: CASTPIPGQPQHF. The CDR3 coding sequence is TGTGCCAGCACCCCCATCCCGGGGCAGCCCCAGCATTTT.